These 16 T cell receptor beta chains were sequenced from one sample in a study of blood T cell repertoires in COVID-19. Data came from immunoSEQ multiplex PCR; TCRdb stores just in-frame clones and leaves some out. The sample includes 65,000 to 90,000 clones, over 75% of them seen just once. Sequencing used peripheral blood. These receptors all come from a woman aged 55-70 years with acute or convalescent COVID-19.

The chain uses TRBV3-1 (or the pseudogene TRBV3-2) and TRBJ1-1; maybe TRBD1 (5 bases). Germline loops: CDR1 LGHDT, CDR2 YNNKEL (reference sequence). The CDR3 is 15 amino acids. Trimming pared 4 bases from V and 0 bases from J, leaving 12 bases between. Here the CDR3 DNA reads TGTGCCAGCAGCCTACACCAGGGTGTGAACACTGAAGCTTTCTTT. Encoded protein: CASSLHQGVNTEAFF.

This clone showed up just once. This chain links TRBV6-5 with TRBJ2-3; D unclear. The CDR3 has 12 residues. CDR1 is MNHEY and CDR2 is SVGAGI in the germline V gene. V was pared by 8 bases and J by 1 base, with 7 bases between. CDR3 in DNA: TGTGCCAGCGGTAGAGGCACAGATACGCAGTATTTT. Protein product: CASGRGTDTQYF.

The DNA for the CDR3 is TGTGCCAGCAGTGGTAGGGACACGGGGAACACCATATATTTT. This encodes CASSGRDTGNTIYF. The V gene is TRBV28, the J gene TRBJ1-3, with D perhaps TRBD1 (6 bases). The CDR3 is 14 amino acids. V was pared by 5 bases and J by 7 bases, with 15 bases between. Germline CDR1 is MDHEN and CDR2 is SYDVKM.

In DNA form, the CDR3 reads TGTGCCAGCTCACCCGGACTAGCGGAGGCCTACGAGCAGTACTTC. Its translation is CASSPGLAEAYEQYF. The chain recombines TRBV18 with TRBJ2-7; 10 nucleotides align to TRBD2. The CDR3 is 15 amino acids. Germline V gene data show CDR1 as KGHSH and CDR2 as LQKENI. V lost 3 bases, J lost 2 bases, and 4 bases stayed unmatched. Full variable domain (missing parts from reference TRBV18 and TRBJ2-7): NAGVMQNPRHLVRRRGQEARLRCSPMKGHSHVYWYRQLPEEGLKFMVYLQKENIIDESGMPKERFSAEFPKEGPSILRIQQVVRGDSAAYFCASSPGLAEAYEQYFGPGTRLTVT.

This chain uses TRBV30 with TRBJ2-3; 7 bases agree with TRBD1. Germline V CDR1 and CDR2: GTSNPN, SVGIG (reference sequence). V trimming: 6 bases; J trimming: 4 bases; junction bases outside the gene matches: 10. This CDR3 has 14 residues. CDR3 sequence reads: CACQTGVRSDTQYF. Here the CDR3 DNA reads TGTGCCTGCCAAACAGGGGTCAGGTCAGATACGCAGTATTTT.

This sequence joins TRBV5-8 and TRBJ1-4; 7 positions match TRBD1. Germline loops: CDR1 SGHTS, CDR2 YDEGEE. The junction had 4 bases not matched to a gene; V was cut back by 7 bases and J by 4 bases. The CDR3 contains 13 residues. The CDR3 sequence is CASQGQLNEKLFF. CDR3 bases: TGTGCCAGCCAGGGACAGCTTAATGAAAAACTGTTTTTT.

The chain carries TRBV5-1 and TRBJ1-2; 7 bases are shared with TRBD1. Trimming removed 8 bases from V and 6 bases from J; junction bases left unmatched: 13. Germline V gene data show CDR1 as SGHRS and CDR2 as YFSETQ. The CDR3 runs 14 residues. The CDR3 protein is CASQGTVTDNGYTF. CDR3 nucleotide sequence: TGCGCCAGTCAGGGGACAGTTACCGACAATGGCTACACCTTC. Drawing the rest from reference TRBV5-1 and TRBJ1-2, the complete variable domain is KAGVTQTPRYLIKTRGQQVTLSCSPISGHRSVSWYQQTPGQGLQFLFEYFSETQRNKGNFPGRFSGRQFSNSRSEMNVSTLELGDSALYLCASQGTVTDNGYTFGSGTRLTVV.

The V call is TRBV5-1, the J call TRBJ1-1, with D tentatively TRBD1 (6 bases). The CDR3 contains 15 residues. Between the trimmed V and J ends, which lost 4 bases and 1 base, there was a span of 14 bases. Germline V gene data show CDR1 as SGHRS and CDR2 as YFSETQ. The CDR3: CASSTGHTWNTEAFF. CDR3 sequence (DNA): TGCGCCAGCAGCACAGGGCACACTTGGAACACTGAAGCTTTCTTT.

The chain couples TRBV6-5 to TRBJ1-1; possible D gene TRBD1, 6 bases. This CDR3 region has 15 residues. Germline assignment: CDR1 MNHEY and CDR2 SVGAGI. The ends were cut back, 10 bases at V and 0 bases at J, with 18 bases in the middle. CDR3 coding DNA: TGTGCCAACAGAAAGGACAGCAACATGAACACTGAAGCTTTCTTT. It encodes CANRKDSNMNTEAFF.

The V call is TRBV6-6, the J call TRBJ1-4; the D gene is possibly TRBD1 (6 bases). With 6 bases removed from V and 7 bases from J, the gap between germline ends came to 15 bases. Germline loops: CDR1 MNHNY, CDR2 SVGAGI (reference sequence). The CDR3 has 14 residues. The CDR3 DNA follows: TGTGCCAGCAGCCCCCCAGGGGCCGGTGAAAAACTGTTTTTT. Residues: CASSPPGAGEKLFF.

The rearrangement joins TRBV7-2 to TRBJ2-7; 7 nucleotides match TRBD1. V shed 5 bases and J 3 bases; nucleotides not matched to a gene: 4. CDR1 is SGHTA and CDR2 is FQGNSA in the germline V gene. The CDR3 is made up of 13 amino acids. The CDR3 DNA sequence: TGTGCCAGCAGCCGTTGGACAGGCTACGAGCAGTACTTC. Protein product: CASSRWTGYEQYF.

The rearrangement links TRBV5-1 to TRBJ1-3; D may be TRBD1 (5 bases). This CDR3 spans 13 amino acids. In germline, CDR1 is SGHRS, CDR2 YFSETQ. The germline V and J ends were trimmed by 1 base and 8 bases, with 10 bases remaining between them. The CDR3 DNA reads TGCGCCAGCAGCTTGACAGGTGGTGACACCATATATTTT. Translated: CASSLTGGDTIYF.

This clone was seen once. The chain couples TRBV28 to TRBJ1-2, with D hard to call. V gave up 4 bases and J gave up 10 bases, with 13 bases separating them. Germline CDR1 reads MDHEN; CDR2 reads SYDVKM. This CDR3 is 12 amino acids long. CDR3 bases: TGTGCCAGCAGTTCAGGCCGCCTTGACTACACCTTC. Translation: CASSSGRLDYTF.

The rearrangement links TRBV19 to TRBJ1-1, with D possibly matching TRBD1 (6 bases). Per germline, CDR1 LNHDA and CDR2 SQIVND (reference sequence). V shed 2 bases and J shed 1 base, with 11 bases lying between them. There are 15 residues in the CDR3. The DNA of the CDR3 is TGTGCCAGTAGTATAAATCCAGGGGCGAACACTGAAGCTTTCTTT. Amino acids: CASSINPGANTEAFF.

This chain joins TRBV7-2 and TRBJ1-2; D is undetermined. The CDR3 sequence is 13 residues long. Trimming shortened V by 3 bases and J by 8 bases, and 13 bases separated the two germline ends. In germline, CDR1 is SGHTA, CDR2 FQGNSA. The CDR3 DNA reads as TGTGCCAGCAGCTTCGGGCGACGGGAAGGCTACACCTTC. Amino acid sequence: CASSFGRREGYTF.

The chain employs TRBV28 and TRBJ2-1, with 10 positions matching TRBD1. Per the germline V gene, CDR1 is MDHEN and CDR2 is SYDVKM. The length of the CDR3 is 16 residues. V lost 6 bases to trimming and J lost 5 bases; unmatched junction nucleotides: 10. The CDR3 here is CASSPSGTGVHNEQFF. The DNA of the CDR3 is TGTGCCAGCAGCCCCTCCGGGACAGGGGTCCACAATGAGCAGTTCTTC.